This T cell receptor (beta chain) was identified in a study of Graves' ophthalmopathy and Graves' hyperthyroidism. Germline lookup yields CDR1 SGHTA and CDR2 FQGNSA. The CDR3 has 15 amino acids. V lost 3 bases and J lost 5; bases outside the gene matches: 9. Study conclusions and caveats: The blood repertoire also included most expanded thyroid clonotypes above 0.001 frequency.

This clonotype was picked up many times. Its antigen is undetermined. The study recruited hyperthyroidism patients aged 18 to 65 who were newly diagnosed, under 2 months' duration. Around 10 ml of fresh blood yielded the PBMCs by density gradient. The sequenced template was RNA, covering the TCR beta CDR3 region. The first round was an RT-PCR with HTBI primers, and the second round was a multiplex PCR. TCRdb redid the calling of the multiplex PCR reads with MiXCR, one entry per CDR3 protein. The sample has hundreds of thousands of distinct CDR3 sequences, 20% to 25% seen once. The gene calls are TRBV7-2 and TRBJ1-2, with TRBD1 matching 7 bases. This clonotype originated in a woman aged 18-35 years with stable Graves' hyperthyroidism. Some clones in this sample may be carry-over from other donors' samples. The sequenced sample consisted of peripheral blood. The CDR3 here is CASSFIPGGLYGYTF. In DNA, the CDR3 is TGTGCCAGCAGCTTTATTCCAGGGGGTTTATATGGCTACACCTTC.